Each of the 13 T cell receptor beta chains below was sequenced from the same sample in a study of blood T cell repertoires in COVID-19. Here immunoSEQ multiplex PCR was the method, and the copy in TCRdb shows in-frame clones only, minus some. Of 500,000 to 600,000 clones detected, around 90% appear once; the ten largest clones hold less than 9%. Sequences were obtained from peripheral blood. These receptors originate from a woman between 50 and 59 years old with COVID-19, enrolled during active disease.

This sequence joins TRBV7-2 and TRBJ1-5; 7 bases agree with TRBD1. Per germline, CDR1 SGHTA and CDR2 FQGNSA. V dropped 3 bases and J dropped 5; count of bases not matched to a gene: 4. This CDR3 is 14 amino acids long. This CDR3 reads CASSFRGFDQPQHF. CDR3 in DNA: TGTGCCAGCAGCTTCAGGGGGTTTGATCAGCCCCAGCATTTT.

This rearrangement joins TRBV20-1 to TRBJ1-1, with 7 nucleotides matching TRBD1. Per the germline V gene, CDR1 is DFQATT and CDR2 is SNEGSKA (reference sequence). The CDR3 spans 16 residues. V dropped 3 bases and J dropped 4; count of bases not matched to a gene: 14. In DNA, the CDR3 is TGCAGTGCTAGTATACAAAGGGGGCATGGTAGCACTGAAGCTTTCTTT. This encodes CSASIQRGHGSTEAFF.

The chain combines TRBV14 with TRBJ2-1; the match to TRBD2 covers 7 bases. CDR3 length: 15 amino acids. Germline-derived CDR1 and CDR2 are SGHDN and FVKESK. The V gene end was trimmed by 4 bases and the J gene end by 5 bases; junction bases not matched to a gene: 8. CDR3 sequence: CASSPRAGPNNEQFF. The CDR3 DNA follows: TGTGCCAGCAGCCCGAGAGCGGGGCCTAACAATGAGCAGTTCTTC.

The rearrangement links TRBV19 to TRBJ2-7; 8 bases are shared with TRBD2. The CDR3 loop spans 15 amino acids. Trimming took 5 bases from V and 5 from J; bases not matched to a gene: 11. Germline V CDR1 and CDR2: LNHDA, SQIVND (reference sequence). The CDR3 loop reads CASSPRRGADDEQYF. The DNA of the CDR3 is TGTGCCAGTAGTCCACGGCGGGGGGCGGACGACGAGCAGTACTTC.

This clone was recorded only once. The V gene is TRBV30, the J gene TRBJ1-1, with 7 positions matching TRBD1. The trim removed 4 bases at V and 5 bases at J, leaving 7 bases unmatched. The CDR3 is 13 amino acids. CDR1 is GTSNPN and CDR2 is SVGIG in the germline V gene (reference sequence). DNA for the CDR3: TGTGCCTGGACAAAAGGGGGCAGAACTGAAGCTTTCTTT. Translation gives CAWTKGGRTEAFF.

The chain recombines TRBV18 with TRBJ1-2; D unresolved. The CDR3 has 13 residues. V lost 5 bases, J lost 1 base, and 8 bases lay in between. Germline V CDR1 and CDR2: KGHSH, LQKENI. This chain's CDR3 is CASSSGHNYGYTF. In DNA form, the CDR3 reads TGTGCCAGCTCATCGGGTCATAACTATGGCTACACCTTC.

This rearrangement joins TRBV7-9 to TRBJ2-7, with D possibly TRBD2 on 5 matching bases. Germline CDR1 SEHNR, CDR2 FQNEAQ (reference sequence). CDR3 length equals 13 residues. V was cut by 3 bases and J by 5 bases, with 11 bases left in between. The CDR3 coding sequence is TGTGCCAGCAGCTTCCCTTCGGGAAACGAGCAGTACTTC. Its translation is CASSFPSGNEQYF.

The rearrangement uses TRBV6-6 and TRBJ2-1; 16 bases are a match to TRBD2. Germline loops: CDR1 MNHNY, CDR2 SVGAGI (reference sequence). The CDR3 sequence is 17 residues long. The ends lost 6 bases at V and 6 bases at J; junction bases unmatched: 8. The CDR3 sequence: CASRRGTSGGALNEQFF. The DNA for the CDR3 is TGTGCCAGCAGACGAGGGACTAGCGGGGGGGCCCTCAATGAGCAGTTCTTC.

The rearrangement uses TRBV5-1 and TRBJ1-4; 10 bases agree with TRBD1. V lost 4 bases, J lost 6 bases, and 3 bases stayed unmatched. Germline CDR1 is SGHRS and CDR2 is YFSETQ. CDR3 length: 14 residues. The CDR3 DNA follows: TGCGCCAGCAGCCTGACAGGGGGCGATGAAAAACTGTTTTTT. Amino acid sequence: CASSLTGGDEKLFF. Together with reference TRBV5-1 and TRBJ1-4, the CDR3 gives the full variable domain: KAGVTQTPRYLIKTRGQQVTLSCSPISGHRSVSWYQQTPGQGLQFLFEYFSETQRNKGNFPGRFSGRQFSNSRSEMNVSTLELGDSALYLCASSLTGGDEKLFFGSGTQLSVL.

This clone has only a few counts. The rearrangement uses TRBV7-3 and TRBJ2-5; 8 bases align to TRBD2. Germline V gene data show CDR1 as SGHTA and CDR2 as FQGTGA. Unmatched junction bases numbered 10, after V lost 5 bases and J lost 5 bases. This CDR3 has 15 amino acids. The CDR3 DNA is TGTGCCAGCAGCCCCGGGACTAGGGTGGTGGAGACCCAGTACTTC. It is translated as CASSPGTRVVETQYF.

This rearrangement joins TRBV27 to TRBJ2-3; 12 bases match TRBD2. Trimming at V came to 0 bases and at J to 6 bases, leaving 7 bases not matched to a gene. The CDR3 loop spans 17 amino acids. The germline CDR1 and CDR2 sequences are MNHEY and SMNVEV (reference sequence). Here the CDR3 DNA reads TGTGCCAGCAGTTTATCGGGGCTAGCGGGGGGGGTGGATACGCAGTATTTT. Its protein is CASSLSGLAGGVDTQYF.

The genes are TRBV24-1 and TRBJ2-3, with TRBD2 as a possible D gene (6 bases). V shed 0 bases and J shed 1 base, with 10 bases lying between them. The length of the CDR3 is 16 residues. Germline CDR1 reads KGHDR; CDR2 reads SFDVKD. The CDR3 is CATSDLGGLGTDTQYF. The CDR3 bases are TGTGCCACCAGTGATTTGGGAGGGCTAGGCACAGATACGCAGTATTTT.

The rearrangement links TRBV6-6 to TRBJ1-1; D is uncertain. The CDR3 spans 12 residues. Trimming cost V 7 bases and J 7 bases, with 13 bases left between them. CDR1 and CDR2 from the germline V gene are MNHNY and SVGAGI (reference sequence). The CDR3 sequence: CASTEYDNEAFF. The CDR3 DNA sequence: TGTGCCAGCACCGAGTACGACAATGAAGCTTTCTTT.